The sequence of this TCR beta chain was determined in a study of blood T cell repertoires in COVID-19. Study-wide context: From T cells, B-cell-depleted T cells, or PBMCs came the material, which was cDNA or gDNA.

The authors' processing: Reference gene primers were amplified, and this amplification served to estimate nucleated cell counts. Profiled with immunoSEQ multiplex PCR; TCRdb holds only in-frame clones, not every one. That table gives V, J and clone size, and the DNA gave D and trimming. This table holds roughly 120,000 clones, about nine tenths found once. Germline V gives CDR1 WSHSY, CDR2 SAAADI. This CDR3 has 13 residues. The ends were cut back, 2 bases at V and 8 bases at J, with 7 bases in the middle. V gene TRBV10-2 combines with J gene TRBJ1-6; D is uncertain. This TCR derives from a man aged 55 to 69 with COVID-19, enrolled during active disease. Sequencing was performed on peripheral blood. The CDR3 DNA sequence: TGCGCCAGCAGTGAGCAGGTGGATTCACCCCTCCACTTT. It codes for CASSEQVDSPLHF.